The present T cell receptor (beta chain) was sequenced within a study of OX40 agonist ivuxolimab in advanced cancers. Overall study: Participants averaged approximately 65 years of age (range about 23 to 80) and were under 90% male. Three partial responders included one hepatocellular carcinoma patient and two cutaneous melanoma patients. Study-wide points: Researchers report that CD8+ T cells had, on average, more expanded clones than CD4+.

Regarding this clone: What it binds is not known.

This CDR3 is built from 16 residues. V was trimmed by 1 base and J by 4 bases, leaving 12 bases between them. Germline CDR1 reads SGHRS; CDR2 reads YFSETQ. Generated by immunoSEQ multiplex PCR, the TCRdb table keeps only in-frame clones and is missing some. The sample carries tens of thousands of clones, 87% recorded once. Material: CD4+ or CD8+ T cells sorted from blood, obtained in a trial of the OX40 agonist ivuxolimab. This chain links TRBV5-1 with TRBJ2-6; D not certain. The TCR was taken from an adult with an advanced solid tumor such as melanoma, head and neck, liver or kidney cancer. DNA of the CDR3: TGCGCCAGCAGCTTGAATTCTGGGTCAGGGGCCAACGTCCTGACTTTC. Encoded protein: CASSLNSGSGANVLTF.